The next 28 T cell receptor beta chains were all read from a single sample in a study of regulatory T cells in long-lasting Graves disease. Specified time point: persistent/refractory GD, antithyroid drugs over 5 years with positive TRAb. PBMC RNA was the source of the TCR library. In building TCR beta libraries, iRepertoire HTBI primers were used together with Arm-PCR of CDR3 regions. TCRdb re-called the multiplex PCR reads with MiXCR, one entry per CDR3 protein. The sample yields a few hundred thousand distinct CDR3 sequences, roughly 21% seen once. Sequences were derived from peripheral blood mononuclear cells (PBMCs), sampled when the disease was refractory, from a patient treated with antithyroid drugs. Receptors were obtained from a female donor with Graves disease.

This clonotype turned up a few times. The chain is built from TRBV5-1 and TRBJ2-4, with D maybe TRBD1 (5 bases). V shed 0 bases and J shed 3 bases, with 16 bases lying between them. CDR1 SGHRS and CDR2 YFSETQ come from the germline V gene. There are 17 residues in the CDR3. CDR3 bases: TGCGCCAGCAGCTTGGCCGGGCAGGGCTGGGTCAAAAACATTCAGTACTTC. Protein sequence: CASSLAGQGWVKNIQYF. The full variable domain, rest sourced from reference TRBV5-1 and TRBJ2-4, is KAGVTQTPRYLIKTRGQQVTLSCSPISGHRSVSWYQQTPGQGLQFLFEYFSETQRNKGNFPGRFSGRQFSNSRSEMNVSTLELGDSALYLCASSLAGQGWVKNIQYFGAGTRLSVL.

The table lists this clonotype with a few counts. V is TRBV28 and J is TRBJ2-3; 14 positions match TRBD2. Germline V lookup: CDR1 MDHEN, CDR2 SYDVKM. V shed 6 bases and J 3 bases; nucleotides not matched to a gene: 8. The CDR3 totals 17 residues. In DNA form, the CDR3 reads TGTGCCAGCAGCCCGGGACTAGCGGGAGTAGGAACAGATACGCAGTATTTT. Protein product: CASSPGLAGVGTDTQYF.

The sample holds a few counts of this clonotype. The genes are TRBV2 and TRBJ2-2, with 11 nucleotides matching TRBD2. The CDR3 runs to 18 residues. CDR1 is SNHLY and CDR2 is FYNNEI in the germline V gene. Trimming removed 5 bases from V and 7 bases from J; junction bases left unmatched: 15. The CDR3 nucleotides are TGTGCCAGCAGTAAAAAACTAGCGGGAGCCTCGATTGTCGGGGAGCTGTTTTTT. Protein product: CASSKKLAGASIVGELFF.

This clonotype was seen repeatedly, ten times or more. The chain uses TRBV28 and TRBJ1-4; the D is unclear. Looked up from germline, CDR1 is MDHEN and CDR2 is SYDVKM. The CDR3 is 14 amino acids. Deletions cut 1 base from V and 5 bases from J, with 8 bases between. CDR3 region: CASSLLGGNEKLFF. The CDR3 DNA follows: TGTGCCAGCAGTTTATTGGGAGGCAATGAAAAACTGTTTTTT. Based on the CDR3 plus reference TRBV28 and TRBJ1-4, the full variable domain is DVKVTQSSRYLVKRTGEKVFLECVQDMDHENMFWYRQDPGLGLRLIYFSYDVKMKEKGDIPEGYSVSREKKERFSLILESASTNQTSMYLCASSLLGGNEKLFFGSGTQLSVL.

This clonotype showed up many times. The chain couples TRBV12-3 or TRBV12-4 to TRBJ1-5, with 7 positions matching TRBD1. Trimming removed 8 bases from V and 4 bases from J; junction bases left unmatched: 8. The CDR3 sequence is 14 residues long. CDR3 nucleotides: TGTGCCAGCTTTCACAGGGGCGGGAATCAGCCCCAGCATTTT. Encoded protein: CASFHRGGNQPQHF.

The genes are TRBV18 and TRBJ2-7; a possible D gene is TRBD1 (5 bases). The CDR3 is 14 amino acids. Per germline, CDR1 KGHSH and CDR2 LQKENI. V was cut by 3 bases and J by 2 bases, with 11 bases left in between. CDR3 sequence: CASSPAGKPYEQYF. The CDR3 DNA reads as TGTGCCAGCTCACCCGCAGGGAAACCCTACGAGCAGTACTTC.

A few counts support this clonotype. The chain carries TRBV5-1 and TRBJ1-2; TRBD1 aligns across 8 bases. Trimming at V came to 4 bases and at J to 2 bases, leaving 4 bases not matched to a gene. This CDR3 has 14 amino acids. The germline gives CDR1 SGHRS, CDR2 YFSETQ. In nucleotides, the CDR3 is TGCGCCAGCAGCGTGACAGGGGCGAACTATGGCTACACCTTC. Protein: CASSVTGANYGYTF.

CDR3 nucleotide sequence: TGTGCCAGTAGTATTTCCTTGTTAGGCGGGAGGATCGCCTACGAGCAGTACTTC. It translates to CASSISLLGGRIAYEQYF. The chain has TRBV19 and TRBJ2-7; 8 bases align to TRBD2. The CDR3 has 18 amino acids. The trim removed 3 bases at V and 2 bases at J, leaving 15 bases unmatched. Germline CDR1 and CDR2: LNHDA and SQIVND (reference sequence).

The chain employs TRBV12-3 or TRBV12-4 and TRBJ2-3; the D is unclear. The length of the CDR3 is 13 residues. Trimming removed 6 bases at V and 6 bases at J, with 13 bases between. CDR3 DNA: TGTGCCAGCAGGTACACGGTTGGGGATACGCAGTATTTT. Protein sequence: CASRYTVGDTQYF.

There are many counts of this clonotype. The V call is TRBV29-1, the J call TRBJ2-7, with D possibly matching TRBD1 (5 bases). Germline CDR1 reads SQVTM; CDR2 reads ANQGSEA. This CDR3 region has 14 residues. Trimming removed 7 bases at V and 1 base at J, with 17 bases between. The CDR3, as DNA: TGCAGCGCGTTCGGACAAGGAAATTCCTACGAGCAGTACTTC. Its protein is CSAFGQGNSYEQYF.

A note on this clonotype: A read error may explain this, as a much larger clone is one base away. This chain uses TRBV6-2 or TRBV6-3 with TRBJ1-5; tentative D call: TRBD1 (6 bases). CDR3 length: 16 residues. Germline CDR1 reads MNHEY; CDR2 reads SVGEGT. V lost 7 bases and J 0 bases, leaving 16 bases between the germline ends. The CDR3 loop reads CASKRGRATSNQPQHF. The DNA for the CDR3 is TGTGCCAGCAAGAGGGGGAGGGCAACTAGCAATCAGCCCCAGCATTTT.

This clonotype occurred a few times. A read error may be the cause here, since a much bigger clone is one base away. The rearrangement joins TRBV28 to TRBJ1-2; TRBD1 agrees at 7 bases. CDR1 MDHEN and CDR2 SYDVKM come from the germline V gene. This CDR3 spans 12 amino acids. CDR3 protein: CVSSGDSRGYTF. CDR3 nucleotide sequence: TGTGTCAGCAGCGGGGACAGCCGAGGCTACACCTTC.

The sample holds many counts of this clonotype. V is TRBV10-3 and J is TRBJ1-1; D not resolved. Trimming took 2 bases from V and 5 from J, leaving 12 bases between them. This CDR3 comprises 14 residues. Looked up from germline, CDR1 is ENHRY and CDR2 is SYGVKD. This chain's CDR3 is CAISETRDGTEAFF. In DNA, the CDR3 is TGTGCCATCAGTGAGACTAGGGATGGGACTGAAGCTTTCTTT.

This clonotype was observed many times. CDR3 coding DNA: TGTGCCAGCAGCCCCCTTTGGGGGGGCACTGAAGCTTTCTTT. It encodes CASSPLWGGTEAFF. V and J are TRBV12-3 or TRBV12-4 and TRBJ1-1, with TRBD1 as a possible D gene (5 bases). The CDR3 is 14 residues long. V lost 6 bases, J lost 4 bases, and 15 bases lay in between.

The chain is built from TRBV6-1 and TRBJ2-2; D is possibly TRBD2 (6 bases). V dropped 6 bases and J dropped 3 bases, with 8 bases sitting between them. Germline-derived CDR1 and CDR2 are MNHNS and SASEGT. CDR3 length equals 13 residues. Here the CDR3 DNA reads TGTGCCAGCAGGGACTATTACACCGGGGAGCTGTTTTTT. Translating it yields CASRDYYTGELFF.

The J gene is TRBJ2-2, the V gene TRBV18; D not certain. The CDR3 contains 15 residues. V shed 0 bases and J shed 5 bases, with 10 bases lying between them. Germline V CDR1 and CDR2: KGHSH, LQKENI. The DNA of the CDR3 is TGTGCCAGCTCACCACCTACCTTAGAAACCGGGGAGCTGTTTTTT. This sequence encodes CASSPPTLETGELFF.

Ten or more counts support this clonotype. The J gene is TRBJ2-2, the V gene TRBV24-1; 9 nucleotides match TRBD2. The CDR3 covers 16 residues. Trimming at V came to 4 bases and at J to 5 bases, leaving 7 bases not matched to a gene. Germline V gene data show CDR1 as KGHDR and CDR2 as SFDVKD. The CDR3 DNA reads TGTGCCACCAGTGACAGTAGCGGGGGATGGACCGGGGAGCTGTTTTTT. The encoded protein is CATSDSSGGWTGELFF.

This clonotype was seen many times. The chain joins TRBV28 to TRBJ1-4, with D tentatively TRBD1 (5 bases). Trimming cost V 4 bases and J 4 bases, with 13 bases left between them. The CDR3 runs 15 residues. Germline assignment: CDR1 MDHEN and CDR2 SYDVKM. The CDR3 nucleotides are TGTGCCAGCAGTTCCGCCGGACAAATTAATGAAAAACTGTTTTTT. Its protein product is CASSSAGQINEKLFF. Drawing the rest from reference TRBV28 and TRBJ1-4, the complete variable domain is DVKVTQSSRYLVKRTGEKVFLECVQDMDHENMFWYRQDPGLGLRLIYFSYDVKMKEKGDIPEGYSVSREKKERFSLILESASTNQTSMYLCASSSAGQINEKLFFGSGTQLSVL.

In its sample, this clonotype was seen many times. V gene TRBV2 combines with J gene TRBJ2-7; 8 positions agree with TRBD1. Germline V gene lookup returns CDR1 SNHLY and CDR2 FYNNEI. V was pared by 8 bases and J by 2 bases, with 8 bases of the junction left unmatched. There are 14 residues in the CDR3. In DNA, the CDR3 is TGTGCCAGCCGACCGGACAGGGTTGCCTACGAGCAGTACTTC. Translation: CASRPDRVAYEQYF.

This clonotype occurred many times. The V call is TRBV2, the J call TRBJ1-5; a weak D match, TRBD1 (5 bases). V lost 6 bases and J lost 5, with 17 bases in between. The CDR3 consists of 15 residues. Germline lookup yields CDR1 SNHLY and CDR2 FYNNEI. The CDR3 DNA sequence: TGTGCCAGCAGGGCCGGGACCGGGAGATATCAGCCCCAGCATTTT. Its translation is CASRAGTGRYQPQHF.

This clonotype has only a few counts. The V call is TRBV19, the J call TRBJ1-1, with TRBD1 identical over 9 bases. J was trimmed by 4 bases and V by 0 bases; bases with no gene match: 6. The CDR3 sequence is 16 residues long. Germline V gene data show CDR1 as LNHDA and CDR2 as SQIVND (reference sequence). CDR3 sequence (DNA): TGTGCCAGTAGTATAGATACGGGACAGGGTGGCACTGAAGCTTTCTTT. Encoded protein: CASSIDTGQGGTEAFF.

Concerning this clonotype itself: This may come from a read error, since a much larger clone is one base off. V is TRBV6-8 and J is TRBJ1-2; D is perhaps TRBD1 (6 bases). Germline CDR1 reads MNHGY; CDR2 reads SAAAGT. The CDR3 spans 19 residues. The CDR3 region has the DNA TGTGCCAGCAGTTGGGGGGGGGCCGACAGGAGTGGGAAGGAGAATGGCCACACCTTC. Amino acid sequence: CASSWGGADRSGKENGHTF.

The chain combines TRBV24-1 with TRBJ2-1, with TRBD2 as a possible D gene (6 bases). Germline values: CDR1 KGHDR, CDR2 SFDVKD. V was shortened by 4 bases and J by 8 bases, with 17 bases between the two germline ends. CDR3 length: 15 amino acids. The CDR3 nucleotides are TGTGCCACCAGTGACCCCGGGACTTTGGGCGATGAGCAGTTCTTC. Protein sequence: CATSDPGTLGDEQFF.

The rearrangement joins TRBV29-1 to TRBJ1-5; the D gene is possibly TRBD1 (6 bases). The germline V and J ends were trimmed by 5 bases and 4 bases, with 9 bases remaining between them. The CDR3 covers 12 residues. CDR1 and CDR2 (germline): SQVTM, ANQGSEA. CDR3 region: CSVRGENQPQHF. CDR3 nucleotides: TGCAGCGTTAGGGGGGAGAATCAGCCCCAGCATTTT.

This clonotype appeared a few times. Just one base apart from a much larger clone, this may be a read error. This chain connects TRBV7-2 to TRBJ2-7, with 11 bases identical to TRBD1. After removal of 6 bases from V and 3 bases from J, the junction contained 4 bases not matched to a gene. The germline V gene encodes CDR1 SGHTA and CDR2 FQGNSA. The CDR3 covers 14 residues. The CDR3: CASRAGTGGYEQYF. CDR3 DNA: TGTGCCAGCAGGGCCGGGACAGGGGGCTACGAGCAGTACTTC. Complete variable domain (other parts from reference TRBV7-2 and TRBJ2-7): GAGVSQSPSNKVTEKGKDVELRCDPISGHTALYWYRQSLGQGLEFLIYFQGNSAPDKSGLPSDRFSAERTGGSVSTLTIQRTQQEDSAVYLCASRAGTGGYEQYFGPGTRLTVT.

This clonotype was detected a few times. This chain links TRBV29-1 with TRBJ2-7; D possibly corresponds to TRBD1 (5 bases). This CDR3 is 11 amino acids long. V gave up 4 bases and J gave up 6 bases, with 10 bases separating them. Germline V gene lookup returns CDR1 SQVTM and CDR2 ANQGSEA. The CDR3 DNA follows: TGCAGCGTTGGAACAGGAACCGAGCAGTACTTC. Its translation: CSVGTGTEQYF.

This clonotype was seen repeatedly, ten times or more. This chain joins TRBV5-1 and TRBJ2-7; no clear D gene. Between the trimmed V and J ends, which lost 1 base and 0 bases, there was a span of 8 bases. The CDR3 is 14 amino acids. CDR1 is SGHRS, CDR2 YFSETQ, per germline. The CDR3 sequence is CASSLFQSSYEQYF. The CDR3 DNA reads as TGCGCCAGCAGCTTGTTCCAAAGCTCCTACGAGCAGTACTTC.

This clonotype was seen repeatedly, ten times or more. V is TRBV28 and J is TRBJ1-2; D remains ambiguous. The CDR3 sequence is 15 residues long. Germline V CDR1 and CDR2: MDHEN, SYDVKM. The germline V and J ends were trimmed by 5 bases and 1 base, with 14 bases remaining between them. The CDR3 coding sequence is TGTGCCAGCAGTACCACCCCAACAGTTAACTATGGCTACACCTTC. Translated: CASSTTPTVNYGYTF.